Listed below are T cell receptor beta chains from one sample, sequenced in a study of neurological immune-mediated disorders. Using its own MiXCR run on the 5' RACE reads, TCRdb lists one record per CDR3 protein. The top ten clones hold approximately 3.1% of a sample with under 70,000 distinct CDR3 sequences, under 4.5% of them seen once. What was sequenced was PBMCs. Source of these receptors: a woman aged 25 to 39 with multiple sclerosis. CDR3s include the opening cysteine and the closing phenylalanine or tryptophan. Fields, in order: J gene, V gene, CDR3 protein.

j_call: TRBJ1-2; v_call: TRBV6-5; cdr3_aa: CASSWDREYGYTF
j_call: TRBJ1-6; v_call: TRBV10-3; cdr3_aa: CAISAVPGDTSPLHF
j_call: TRBJ1-6; v_call: TRBV5-6; cdr3_aa: CASSRPDRGYSPLNF
j_call: TRBJ1-6; v_call: TRBV20-1; cdr3_aa: CSARTGTDISPLHF
j_call: TRBJ2-3; v_call: TRBV5-6; cdr3_aa: CASSLFLDRGRGTDTQYF
j_call: TRBJ1-1; v_call: TRBV7-9; cdr3_aa: CASSLSRGPNTEAFF
j_call: TRBJ1-4; v_call: TRBV5-1; cdr3_aa: CASSLATGLGEKLFF
j_call: TRBJ1-2; v_call: TRBV5-5; cdr3_aa: CASSFPGGYGYTF
j_call: TRBJ2-3; v_call: TRBV6-1; cdr3_aa: CASRSITDTQYF
j_call: TRBJ2-2; v_call: TRBV28; cdr3_aa: CASSLGHTGELFF
j_call: TRBJ2-5; v_call: TRBV5-1; cdr3_aa: CASRVEGQPQETQYF
j_call: TRBJ1-5; v_call: TRBV12-3/TRBV12-4; cdr3_aa: CASSLRTTNQPQHF
j_call: TRBJ2-1; v_call: TRBV7-2; cdr3_aa: CASSFPGDNNEQFF
j_call: TRBJ1-2; v_call: TRBV12-3/TRBV12-4; cdr3_aa: CASSPGQGAGGYTF
j_call: TRBJ1-2; v_call: TRBV5-1; cdr3_aa: CASRGQGTNYGYTF
j_call: TRBJ2-5; v_call: TRBV28; cdr3_aa: CASSQTQGGETQYF
j_call: TRBJ2-3; v_call: TRBV20-1; cdr3_aa: CSARGLAEATDTQYF
j_call: TRBJ2-3; v_call: TRBV7-2; cdr3_aa: CASSLGLAPDTQYF
j_call: TRBJ1-2; v_call: TRBV3-1; cdr3_aa: CASSSTGIAGYTF
j_call: TRBJ2-6; v_call: TRBV9; cdr3_aa: CASQGARGANVLTF
j_call: TRBJ2-5; v_call: TRBV29-1; cdr3_aa: CSVGRTSGGLRETQYF
j_call: TRBJ2-3; v_call: TRBV5-4; cdr3_aa: CASSWRAGGPTDTQYF
j_call: TRBJ2-7; v_call: TRBV7-8; cdr3_aa: CATKNRESSYEQYF
j_call: TRBJ2-3; v_call: TRBV12-3/TRBV12-4; cdr3_aa: CASRKLTDRQDTQYF
j_call: TRBJ1-2; v_call: TRBV27; cdr3_aa: CASSLRGVGYGYTF
j_call: TRBJ2-5; v_call: TRBV29-1; cdr3_aa: CSSQTGKETQYF
j_call: TRBJ2-5; v_call: TRBV7-8; cdr3_aa: CASRPTGVATQYF
j_call: TRBJ2-5; v_call: TRBV30; cdr3_aa: CAWREGQGSGETQYF
j_call: TRBJ2-5; v_call: TRBV20-1; cdr3_aa: CSAPGQVQETQYF
j_call: TRBJ2-2; v_call: TRBV15; cdr3_aa: CATTANRESGELFF
j_call: TRBJ1-5; v_call: TRBV20-1; cdr3_aa: CSATGRSNQPQHF
j_call: TRBJ1-4; v_call: TRBV5-5; cdr3_aa: CASSLGSATVNEKLFF
j_call: TRBJ2-7; v_call: TRBV29-1; cdr3_aa: CSAIYGGRNEQYF
j_call: TRBJ1-1; v_call: TRBV12-3/TRBV12-4; cdr3_aa: CASSFWGTEAFF
j_call: TRBJ1-1; v_call: TRBV3-1; cdr3_aa: CASSQVAGTDKAFF
j_call: TRBJ2-1; v_call: TRBV12-3/TRBV12-4; cdr3_aa: CASSLGAFSYNEQFF
j_call: TRBJ2-2; v_call: TRBV5-6; cdr3_aa: CASSLIGRAGELFF
j_call: TRBJ2-1; v_call: TRBV7-7; cdr3_aa: CASSLGAGDGEQFF
j_call: TRBJ2-5; v_call: TRBV9; cdr3_aa: CASSLLGTVETQYF
j_call: TRBJ1-6; v_call: TRBV20-1; cdr3_aa: CSARHSYNSPLHF
j_call: TRBJ2-7; v_call: TRBV21-1; cdr3_aa: CASSREASAYEQYF
j_call: TRBJ1-5; v_call: TRBV6-1; cdr3_aa: CASSEASGNTQPQHF
j_call: TRBJ2-7; v_call: TRBV30; cdr3_aa: CAWRTSGSGEQYF
j_call: TRBJ2-7; v_call: TRBV5-1; cdr3_aa: CASSPESNEQYF
j_call: TRBJ2-7; v_call: TRBV6-2/TRBV6-3; cdr3_aa: CASSSRTGGSEYF
j_call: TRBJ2-7; v_call: TRBV20-1; cdr3_aa: CSARERGGEQYF
j_call: TRBJ1-1; v_call: TRBV5-1; cdr3_aa: CASSLVMGGWNTEAFF
j_call: TRBJ1-2; v_call: TRBV20-1; cdr3_aa: CSARDSGGGYTF
j_call: TRBJ2-7; v_call: TRBV4-2; cdr3_aa: CASSQLGQGTSYEQYF
j_call: TRBJ2-3; v_call: TRBV29-1; cdr3_aa: CSVEWLAGDTQYF